The 14 T cell receptor beta chains below were found in one sample sequenced in a study of cytomegalovirus exposure and HLA in healthy donors. Amplification used 60 Vbeta primers and 13 Jbeta primers. The assay was immunoSEQ multiplex PCR, and TCRdb's table has in-frame clones only and misses some. The table shows 55,000 to 75,000 clones, with around 80% occurring only once. The specimen sequenced was PBMCs. These receptors all stem from a woman aged 25 to 39 in good health and CMV-seropositive.

V is TRBV7-2 and J is TRBJ1-2; D gene unclear. Per the germline V gene, CDR1 is SGHTA and CDR2 is FQGNSA. V lost 0 bases and J lost 8, with 13 bases in between. This CDR3 has 14 residues. CDR3 loop: CASSLAAATWGYTF. CDR3 bases: TGTGCCAGCAGCTTAGCGGCGGCGACGTGGGGCTACACCTTC.

The J gene is TRBJ2-3, the V gene TRBV5-1; 7 positions agree with TRBD1. This CDR3 has 16 residues. V shed 4 bases, J shed 2 bases, and the junction held 10 bases outside the gene matches. In germline, CDR1 is SGHRS, CDR2 YFSETQ. The CDR3 DNA sequence: TGCGCCAGCAGCCCCGGCAGGGGGTTATACACAGATACGCAGTATTTT. Protein: CASSPGRGLYTDTQYF.

This clone has just a few counts. This chain connects TRBV6-1 to TRBJ2-7; D perhaps matches TRBD1 (6 bases). The CDR3 runs to 15 residues. Trimming removed 7 bases at V and 0 bases at J, with 16 bases between. Germline CDR1 reads MNHNS; CDR2 reads SASEGT. The CDR3 region is CASIISGEPSYEQYF. CDR3 nucleotides: TGTGCCAGCATTATTTCAGGGGAACCCTCCTACGAGCAGTACTTC.

This chain uses TRBV2 with TRBJ2-7, with TRBD2 identical over 7 bases. The CDR3 spans 14 residues. V shed 7 bases, J shed 6 bases, and the junction held 12 bases outside the gene matches. Germline loops: CDR1 SNHLY, CDR2 FYNNEI. CDR3 coding DNA: TGTGCCAGCAACAAGGGGAGGGGAACAGGCGAGCAGTACTTC. Protein: CASNKGRGTGEQYF.

The chain is built from TRBV15 and TRBJ1-4; TRBD1 aligns across 7 bases. Germline CDR1 LNHNV, CDR2 YYDKDF (reference sequence). Trimming at V came to 3 bases and at J to 3 bases, leaving 10 bases not matched to a gene. This CDR3 has 17 amino acids. The CDR3 nucleotides read TGTGCCACCAGCAGCGGGACAGCTGGAACGGCTAATGAAAAACTGTTTTTT. Residues: CATSSGTAGTANEKLFF.

The V gene is TRBV19, the J gene TRBJ2-1; 9 positions match TRBD1. The J segment lost 13 bases and the V segment lost 0 bases, leaving 7 bases of the junction unmatched. Germline loops: CDR1 LNHDA, CDR2 SQIVND (reference sequence). CDR3 size: 14 residues. CDR3 amino acids: CASSIDQTGGLQFF. The CDR3 DNA reads as TGTGCCAGTAGTATAGATCAGACAGGGGGTTTACAGTTCTTC.

This chain uses TRBV7-2 with TRBJ1-5; the match to TRBD1 covers 7 bases. J gave up 2 bases and V 5 bases, and 3 bases lay outside the gene matches. CDR1 is SGHTA and CDR2 is FQGNSA in the germline V gene. This CDR3 region has 14 residues. The CDR3 DNA reads as TGTGCCAGCAGCCCCGGACAGGGCAATCAGCCCCAGCATTTT. The encoded protein is CASSPGQGNQPQHF. Based on the CDR3 plus reference TRBV7-2 and TRBJ1-5, the full variable domain is GAGVSQSPSNKVTEKGKDVELRCDPISGHTALYWYRQSLGQGLEFLIYFQGNSAPDKSGLPSDRFSAERTGGSVSTLTIQRTQQEDSAVYLCASSPGQGNQPQHFGDGTRLSIL.

This clone appeared once. V gene TRBV6-5 combines with J gene TRBJ2-1, with 14 bases lining up with TRBD2. J lost 6 bases, V lost 2 bases, and 3 bases had no gene match. Germline loops: CDR1 MNHEY, CDR2 SVGAGI. The CDR3 covers 16 residues. The CDR3 spells CASSYRLAGGANEQFF. The DNA for the CDR3 is TGTGCCAGCAGTTACCGACTAGCGGGAGGGGCCAATGAGCAGTTCTTC.

This clone showed up just a few times. This chain uses TRBV6-1 with TRBJ2-7; weak D call: TRBD1 (8 bases). The CDR3 is 14 amino acids. The V end was cut by 10 bases, the J end by 6 bases, with 22 bases between. The germline V gene encodes CDR1 MNHNS and CDR2 SASEGT. The DNA of the CDR3 is TGTGCCATAGAGGGAGGGACAGGAACAGGCGAGCAGTACTTC. It translates to CAIEGGTGTGEQYF.

This clone was observed a handful of times. This sequence joins TRBV9 and TRBJ2-1; 9 nucleotides align to TRBD2. Germline loops: CDR1 SGDLS, CDR2 YYNGEE. The CDR3 extends over 15 amino acids. Trimming took 4 bases from V and 7 from J; bases not matched to a gene: 9. CDR3 DNA: TGTGCCAGCAGCCGTAGCGGGAGAACCGGGAATGAGCAGTTCTTC. Translation: CASSRSGRTGNEQFF. Looking up the rest from reference TRBV9 and TRBJ2-1 gives the full variable domain: DSGVTQTPKHLITATGQRVTLRCSPRSGDLSVYWYQQSLDQGLQFLIQYYNGEERAKGNILERFSAQQFPDLHSELNLSSLELGDSALYFCASSRSGRTGNEQFFGPGTRLTVL.

This chain connects TRBV4-1 to TRBJ2-7; 7 nucleotides match TRBD2. CDR3 length: 15 residues. The J segment lost 3 bases and the V segment lost 1 base, leaving 6 bases of the junction unmatched. Germline-derived CDR1 and CDR2 are MGHRA and YSYEKL. The CDR3 DNA is TGCGCCAGCAGCCAAGTGGTAGCGGGCCTCTACGAGCAGTACTTC. Amino acid sequence: CASSQVVAGLYEQYF.

The chain is built from TRBV7-2 and TRBJ1-2; D call uncertain. The CDR3 covers 11 residues. V dropped 3 bases and J dropped 10 bases, with 9 bases sitting between them. Germline V lookup: CDR1 SGHTA, CDR2 FQGNSA. CDR3 sequence: CASSFGSIYTF. The CDR3 DNA is TGTGCCAGCAGCTTCGGGAGTATCTACACCTTC.

The chain uses TRBV10-3 and TRBJ1-1, with D perhaps TRBD1 (6 bases). V lost 4 bases and J lost 8, with 17 bases in between. This CDR3 comprises 14 residues. Germline-derived CDR1 and CDR2 are ENHRY and SYGVKD. CDR3 region: CAISVGGAKAEAFF. The CDR3 DNA reads as TGTGCCATCAGTGTAGGGGGAGCAAAGGCCGAAGCTTTCTTT.

The rearrangement joins TRBV6-5 to TRBJ2-1; 7 bases align to TRBD2. CDR3 length: 16 residues. Germline CDR1 and CDR2: MNHEY and SVGAGI. Trimming at V came to 0 bases and at J to 2 bases, leaving 4 bases not matched to a gene. CDR3 sequence reads: CASSYSDAGAYNEQFF. CDR3 bases: TGTGCCAGCAGTTACTCGGATGCGGGAGCCTACAATGAGCAGTTCTTC.